These 12 T cell receptor beta chains originate from one sample sequenced in a study of cytomegalovirus exposure and HLA in healthy donors. Both 60 Vbeta primers and 13 Jbeta primers went into the PCR. This table comes from immunoSEQ multiplex PCR, and its TCRdb copy is limited to in-frame clones, with some not included. This table has 140,000 to 150,000 clones, around 79% appearing once. Sequencing used PBMCs. The source of these receptors is a woman aged 25 to 39 in good health and CMV-seronegative.

J is TRBJ1-3 and V is TRBV14; 8 bases line up with TRBD1. J was trimmed by 10 bases and V by 4 bases; bases with no gene match: 12. In germline, CDR1 is SGHDN, CDR2 FVKESK. CDR3 length: 15 amino acids. The CDR3 loop is CASSPIGQGRWTIYF. In DNA form, the CDR3 reads TGTGCCAGCAGCCCGATTGGACAGGGAAGGTGGACCATATATTTT.

The rearrangement uses TRBV4-3 and TRBJ2-2; the match to TRBD2 covers 9 bases. The germline V gene has CDR1 LGHNA and CDR2 YSLEER. The CDR3 is 16 amino acids. With 3 bases clipped from V and 0 bases from J, the junction kept 2 bases outside the gene matches. The CDR3 region is CASSHRGGANTGELFF. In DNA, the CDR3 is TGCGCCAGCAGCCACCGCGGGGGGGCGAACACCGGGGAGCTGTTTTTT.

V gene TRBV2 combines with J gene TRBJ1-1, with TRBD1 matching over 10 bases. The CDR3 runs to 17 residues. J gave up 1 base and V 2 bases, and 7 bases lay outside the gene matches. Germline assignment: CDR1 SNHLY and CDR2 FYNNEI. This CDR3 reads CASSERDRGVGNTEAFF. In DNA form, the CDR3 reads TGTGCCAGCAGTGAAAGGGACAGGGGCGTGGGGAACACTGAAGCTTTCTTT.

This sequence joins TRBV29-1 and TRBJ2-1; no firm D call. Trimming took 3 bases from V and 12 from J, leaving 12 bases between them. The CDR3 loop spans 11 amino acids. CDR1 and CDR2 from the germline V gene are SQVTM and ANQGSEA. This CDR3 is CSVDGPLGQFF. CDR3 nucleotide sequence: TGCAGCGTTGACGGCCCCCTAGGGCAGTTCTTC.

V gene TRBV6-1 combines with J gene TRBJ1-1; D is ambiguous. Trimming removed 7 bases at V and 1 base at J, with 16 bases between. Germline V CDR1 and CDR2: MNHNS, SASEGT. There are 15 residues in the CDR3. The CDR3 region has the DNA TGTGCCAGCATCCTAGCCGTCCGGCAGAACACTGAAGCTTTCTTT. Translating gives CASILAVRQNTEAFF.

The chain recombines TRBV2 with TRBJ2-3; possible D gene TRBD2, 5 bases. This CDR3 has 16 amino acids. V lost 5 bases and J 3 bases, leaving 18 bases between the germline ends. CDR1 is SNHLY and CDR2 is FYNNEI in the germline V gene. This chain's CDR3 is CASSSNRGLVTDTQYF. Here the CDR3 DNA reads TGTGCCAGCAGTTCCAATCGAGGGTTGGTTACAGATACGCAGTATTTT.

A single count supports this clone. The rearrangement links TRBV9 to TRBJ2-3, with 14 nucleotides matching TRBD2. This CDR3 is built from 17 residues. CDR1 and CDR2 (germline): SGDLS, YYNGEE. Germline trimming cut 4 bases from V and 4 bases from J; bases unmatched to any gene: 8. CDR3 loop: CASSPRLAGGNADTQYF. CDR3 in DNA: TGTGCCAGCAGCCCGCGACTAGCGGGGGGGAACGCAGATACGCAGTATTTT.

This chain connects TRBV6-1 to TRBJ2-7, with 8 bases lining up with TRBD1. The length of the CDR3 is 14 residues. Germline CDR1 MNHNS, CDR2 SASEGT. V lost 6 bases and J lost 2; bases outside the gene matches: 6. This CDR3 reads CASSAGQATYEQYF. DNA of the CDR3: TGTGCCAGCAGCGCGGGACAGGCAACCTACGAGCAGTACTTC.

This chain links TRBV7-2 with TRBJ2-3, with 9 bases aligning to TRBD2. The CDR3 totals 17 residues. J lost 3 bases, V lost 0 bases, and 7 bases had no gene match. Germline V gene lookup returns CDR1 SGHTA and CDR2 FQGNSA. CDR3 coding DNA: TGTGCCAGCAGCTTAGCGGGCGGGGGGGCCGTAACAGATACGCAGTATTTT. This translates into CASSLAGGGAVTDTQYF.

In the case of this clone: The sample contains more than one DNA sequence encoding this CDR3. The CDR3: CASSRRQGYTEAFF. DNA for the CDR3: TGTGCCAGCAGCCGGCGACAGGGCTACACTGAAGCTTTCTTT. The chain combines TRBV6-5 with TRBJ1-1; 7 nucleotides agree with TRBD1. This CDR3 region has 14 residues. Unmatched junction bases numbered 7, after V lost 6 bases and J lost 3 bases. CDR1 is MNHEY and CDR2 is SVGAGI in the germline V gene.

The chain has TRBV5-4 and TRBJ1-6, with D unresolved. Looked up from germline, CDR1 is SGHNT and CDR2 is YYREEE (reference sequence). The CDR3 consists of 13 residues. V lost 2 bases and J 7 bases, leaving 7 bases between the germline ends. The CDR3 protein is CASSFGGNSPLHF. Written as DNA, the CDR3 is TGTGCCAGCAGCTTCGGCGGCAATTCACCCCTCCACTTT.

The chain joins TRBV11-2 to TRBJ2-5, with 10 bases matching TRBD2. Germline assignment: CDR1 SGHAT and CDR2 FQNNGV. The trim removed 3 bases at V and 3 bases at J, leaving 4 bases unmatched. This CDR3 has 15 residues. The CDR3 loop is CASSLASGGKETQYF. CDR3 DNA: TGTGCCAGCAGCTTGGCTAGCGGGGGCAAAGAGACCCAGTACTTC.